Listed below are T cell receptor beta chains from one sample, sequenced in a study of T-cell reconstitution after alpha-beta-depleted transplantation in children. One entry per CDR3 protein results from TCRdb running MiXCR on the PCR reads. Here the sample spans 130,000 to 150,000 distinct CDR3 sequences, about 9% being singletons. The source material was PBMCs, mostly from graft donor cells, sampled 180 days after TCRalphabeta/CD19-depleted stem cell transplant. Source of these receptors: a female patient between 2 and 15 years old who had a stem cell transplant for congenital amegakaryocytic thrombocytopenia, so the T cells may come from the graft donor. CDR3s include the opening cysteine and the closing phenylalanine or tryptophan.

J gene: TRBJ1-5; V gene: TRBV20-1; CDR3 protein: CSAFEQGANQPQHF
J gene: TRBJ1-5; V gene: TRBV7-8; CDR3 protein: CASSLADRYSNQPQHF
J gene: TRBJ2-1; V gene: TRBV24-1; CDR3 protein: CATSDFPRGGNNEQFF
J gene: TRBJ2-1; V gene: TRBV30; CDR3 protein: CAWSRRGGRGYEQFF
J gene: TRBJ1-1; V gene: TRBV9; CDR3 protein: CASSVAQVNTEAFF
J gene: TRBJ2-1; V gene: TRBV7-3; CDR3 protein: CASSPPGGRNNEQFF
J gene: TRBJ2-7; V gene: TRBV5-4; CDR3 protein: CASSCFVSYEQYF
J gene: TRBJ1-4; V gene: TRBV5-6; CDR3 protein: CASSLMGDAGVDEKLFF
J gene: TRBJ2-7; V gene: TRBV28; CDR3 protein: CASRRSGGLCYEQYF
J gene: TRBJ2-3; V gene: TRBV7-8; CDR3 protein: CASSPSGGYSTDTQYF
J gene: TRBJ2-7; V gene: TRBV7-9; CDR3 protein: CASSIGGSYEQYF
J gene: TRBJ1-6; V gene: TRBV10-3; CDR3 protein: CAISDLGYSPLHF
J gene: TRBJ2-3; V gene: TRBV20-1; CDR3 protein: CSASGTLTDTQYF
J gene: TRBJ2-1; V gene: TRBV20-1; CDR3 protein: CSARNWGLEDWDEQFF
J gene: TRBJ2-7; V gene: TRBV20-1; CDR3 protein: CSARTSGSSYEQYF
J gene: TRBJ2-3; V gene: TRBV29-1; CDR3 protein: CSVEGRLAGDTDTQYF
J gene: TRBJ2-3; V gene: TRBV28; CDR3 protein: CASSLLTGTDTQYF
J gene: TRBJ1-3; V gene: TRBV9; CDR3 protein: CASSALPGTTGNTIYF
J gene: TRBJ1-1; V gene: TRBV28; CDR3 protein: CASNLLGGGSNTEAFF
J gene: TRBJ1-2; V gene: TRBV7-2; CDR3 protein: CASSQPGQGYGYTF
J gene: TRBJ2-1; V gene: TRBV15; CDR3 protein: CATSRDLVVGGAGQFF
J gene: TRBJ1-5; V gene: TRBV2; CDR3 protein: CASSNSGTGLSQPQHF
J gene: TRBJ1-5; V gene: TRBV20-1; CDR3 protein: CSAREAQGAGSNQPQHF
J gene: TRBJ2-7; V gene: TRBV27; CDR3 protein: CASSILFGEQYF
J gene: TRBJ2-2; V gene: TRBV30; CDR3 protein: CACWARNTGELFF
J gene: TRBJ2-6; V gene: TRBV19; CDR3 protein: CASGRSLPGANVLTF
J gene: TRBJ2-7; V gene: TRBV18; CDR3 protein: CASSPPTAYEQYF
J gene: TRBJ2-2; V gene: TRBV10-3; CDR3 protein: CAISEPGEAAGELFF
J gene: TRBJ1-2; V gene: TRBV7-6; CDR3 protein: CASSLSGYYGYTF
J gene: TRBJ2-1; V gene: TRBV11-2; CDR3 protein: CASSYRGAGSNEQFF
J gene: TRBJ1-1; V gene: TRBV7-9; CDR3 protein: CASSLAYRGDTEAFF
J gene: TRBJ2-3; V gene: TRBV10-3; CDR3 protein: CAIRGQGLDTDTQYF
J gene: TRBJ1-6; V gene: TRBV7-6; CDR3 protein: CASSRSSGPYNSPLHF
J gene: TRBJ2-5; V gene: TRBV7-2; CDR3 protein: CASSFGRDIRETQYF
J gene: TRBJ2-3; V gene: TRBV29-1; CDR3 protein: CSVEVGDADTQYF
J gene: TRBJ2-1; V gene: TRBV20-1; CDR3 protein: CSAPTSGRIRGEQFF
J gene: TRBJ2-3; V gene: TRBV14; CDR3 protein: CASSRGVMDTQYF
J gene: TRBJ2-5; V gene: TRBV3-1; CDR3 protein: CASTQVAPRGPTVETQYF
J gene: TRBJ2-3; V gene: TRBV30; CDR3 protein: CAWSPSGRVTDTQYF
J gene: TRBJ1-4; V gene: TRBV20-1; CDR3 protein: CSARGGPNEKLFF
J gene: TRBJ2-5; V gene: TRBV5-1; CDR3 protein: CASSHSGSGGQETQYF
J gene: TRBJ2-6; V gene: TRBV20-1; CDR3 protein: CSARTGISGANVLTF
J gene: TRBJ1-4; V gene: TRBV20-1; CDR3 protein: CSPSPGGKLFF
J gene: TRBJ2-1; V gene: TRBV3-1; CDR3 protein: CASSPDRIQGVQGEQFF
J gene: TRBJ2-2; V gene: TRBV5-6; CDR3 protein: CASSPGDPHFTAGELFF
J gene: TRBJ2-1; V gene: TRBV7-9; CDR3 protein: CAISGTSIPNEQFF
J gene: TRBJ1-6; V gene: TRBV19; CDR3 protein: CASRTDDSYNSPLHF
J gene: TRBJ1-3; V gene: TRBV10-3; CDR3 protein: CATTGTGGGNTLYF
J gene: TRBJ2-3; V gene: TRBV20-1; CDR3 protein: CSAGQGRRDTQYF
J gene: TRBJ1-2; V gene: TRBV15; CDR3 protein: CATSRDPGDLIYGYTF
J gene: TRBJ2-7; V gene: TRBV6-5; CDR3 protein: CASSYSGQNSYEQYF
J gene: TRBJ1-5; V gene: TRBV9; CDR3 protein: CASSRGQHSNQPQHF
J gene: TRBJ1-5; V gene: TRBV12-3/TRBV12-4; CDR3 protein: CASSPDNQPQHF
J gene: TRBJ1-5; V gene: TRBV7-8; CDR3 protein: CASSPRQGGYQPQHF
J gene: TRBJ2-2; V gene: TRBV29-1; CDR3 protein: CSVEDRATSGTGELFF
J gene: TRBJ2-1; V gene: TRBV14; CDR3 protein: CASSQILYNEQFF
J gene: TRBJ2-3; V gene: TRBV2; CDR3 protein: CASSEDLGDTQYF
J gene: TRBJ2-3; V gene: TRBV5-1; CDR3 protein: CASSFWEPDTQYF
J gene: TRBJ2-7; V gene: TRBV5-1; CDR3 protein: CASSRDGYYEQYF
J gene: TRBJ1-5; V gene: TRBV18; CDR3 protein: CASSPLYGTNLKRRLDF